These 17 T cell receptor beta chains originate from one sample sequenced in a study of blood T cell repertoires in COVID-19 (TCRdb year 2020). Library preparation used the immunoSEQ multiplex PCR assay. The source is immuneACCESS, and TCRdb retained only in-frame sequences with V and J called. Part of the clones is not carried over; for the studies checked, unresolved V genes explain less than half of this, and the remainder is unexplained. For this sample there are around 100,000 clones; just under 95% appear just once. Around 1.9% of the sample comes from the top ten. Sequencing was performed on peripheral blood. These receptors originate from a woman between 50 and 59 years old with COVID-19, enrolled during active disease.

The chain combines TRBV28 with TRBJ2-1; 9 nucleotides agree with TRBD2. Unmatched junction bases numbered 14, after V lost 7 bases and J lost 7 bases. This CDR3 is 16 amino acids long. Germline values: CDR1 MDHEN, CDR2 SYDVKM. CDR3 amino acids: CASNIALAGFKNEQFF. The CDR3 DNA reads as TGTGCCAGCAACATCGCCCTAGCGGGGTTTAAAAATGAGCAGTTCTTC.

This clone has just a few counts. The rearrangement joins TRBV12-3 or TRBV12-4 to TRBJ1-5; TRBD1 matches at 7 bases. J lost 6 bases, V lost 6 bases, and 2 bases had no gene match. The CDR3 length is 12 residues. The chain's CDR3 is CASRQGTQPQHF. The CDR3 DNA follows: TGTGCCAGCAGACAGGGGACTCAGCCCCAGCATTTT.

The chain uses TRBV5-4 and TRBJ1-2, with TRBD1 matching over 8 bases. The trim removed 2 bases at V and 1 base at J, leaving 1 base unmatched. CDR3 length: 14 residues. Per the germline V gene, CDR1 is SGHNT and CDR2 is YYREEE (reference sequence). In nucleotides, the CDR3 is TGTGCCAGCAGCTTACAGGGGGGTAACTATGGCTACACCTTC. Protein: CASSLQGGNYGYTF.

The rearrangement uses TRBV7-8 and TRBJ2-7; tentatively, D is TRBD1 (6 bases). The germline CDR1 and CDR2 sequences are SGHVS and FQNEAQ. Trimming shortened V by 3 bases and J by 2 bases, and 11 bases separated the two germline ends. The CDR3 sequence is 14 residues long. The CDR3 nucleotides are TGTGCCAGCAGCTTGCGGACAGCCCCCTACGAGCAGTACTTC. Translation: CASSLRTAPYEQYF.

This clone has just one count. This chain joins TRBV2 and TRBJ1-3, with a possible D match to TRBD1 (5 bases). Germline CDR1 and CDR2: SNHLY and FYNNEI. Between the trimmed V and J ends, which lost 7 bases and 0 bases, there was a span of 13 bases. CDR3 length equals 15 residues. CDR3 nucleotide sequence: TGTGCCAGCATCCGGGGGAAAGGCTCTGGAAACACCATATATTTT. Translated, it gives CASIRGKGSGNTIYF.

The chain joins TRBV2 to TRBJ1-2; TRBD1 agrees at 7 bases. The CDR3 has 14 residues. Germline V gene data show CDR1 as SNHLY and CDR2 as FYNNEI. V gave up 7 bases and J gave up 3 bases; unmatched junction bases: 8. CDR3 loop: CASNTGGGYYGYTF. CDR3 bases: TGTGCCAGCAATACTGGAGGGGGCTACTATGGCTACACCTTC.

V gene TRBV28 combines with J gene TRBJ1-1; a possible D gene is TRBD1 (5 bases). With 10 bases removed from V and 1 base from J, the gap between germline ends came to 16 bases. This CDR3 comprises 14 residues. CDR1 is MDHEN and CDR2 is SYDVKM in the germline V gene. Here the CDR3 reads CATGWRGRNTEAFF. The CDR3 DNA is TGTGCCACAGGGTGGAGGGGCCGGAACACTGAAGCTTTCTTT.

V gene TRBV6-5 combines with J gene TRBJ1-2, with a possible D match to TRBD1 (6 bases). V was pared by 5 bases and J by 1 base, with 14 bases between. The germline V gene encodes CDR1 MNHEY and CDR2 SVGAGI. The CDR3 runs to 15 residues. The DNA of the CDR3 is TGTGCCAGCAGTAACAGAGGACAGATTAACTATGGCTACACCTTC. As protein: CASSNRGQINYGYTF.

The rearrangement links TRBV14 to TRBJ1-1; D perhaps matches TRBD1 (5 bases). The CDR3 has 13 amino acids. The germline CDR1 and CDR2 sequences are SGHDN and FVKESK. V was clipped by 2 bases and J by 7 bases, with 11 bases between them. The CDR3 sequence: CASSQSGFNEAFF. Written as DNA, the CDR3 is TGTGCCAGCAGCCAATCAGGGTTTAATGAAGCTTTCTTT.

The V call is TRBV19, the J call TRBJ2-1, with D perhaps TRBD1 (6 bases). CDR3 length: 16 amino acids. With 6 bases removed from V and 3 bases from J, the gap between germline ends came to 18 bases. Germline CDR1 reads LNHDA; CDR2 reads SQIVND (reference sequence). The CDR3 DNA is TGTGCCAGTAGCGCCGGACAGATGCGGAACTACAATGAGCAGTTCTTC. Its protein product is CASSAGQMRNYNEQFF.

The V and J genes are TRBV28 and TRBJ1-1; the match to TRBD1 covers 10 bases. CDR1 and CDR2 from the germline V gene are MDHEN and SYDVKM. V shed 6 bases, J shed 4 bases, and the junction held 5 bases outside the gene matches. This CDR3 has 14 amino acids. The CDR3 sequence: CASRRDRGGTEAFF. In DNA form, the CDR3 reads TGTGCCAGCAGGAGGGACAGGGGAGGCACTGAAGCTTTCTTT.

CDR3 loop: CATGRGGELFF. In nucleotides, the CDR3 is TGTGCCACGGGGCGGGGCGGGGAGCTGTTTTTT. The chain joins TRBV10-3 to TRBJ2-2; possible D gene TRBD2, 6 bases. The CDR3 is made up of 11 amino acids. Germline-derived CDR1 and CDR2 are ENHRY and SYGVKD. V was cut by 10 bases and J by 7 bases, with 10 bases left in between.

The chain recombines TRBV6-1 with TRBJ1-2; D not resolved. The germline V gene encodes CDR1 MNHNS and CDR2 SASEGT. The CDR3 sequence is 13 residues long. Trimming stripped 3 bases from V and 6 bases from J, with 11 bases between. The CDR3: CASSEGAGDGYTF. The CDR3 DNA follows: TGTGCCAGCAGTGAGGGAGCCGGCGATGGCTACACCTTC.

J is TRBJ1-5 and V is TRBV18, with TRBD1 matching 9 bases. Germline V gene data show CDR1 as KGHSH and CDR2 as LQKENI. With 6 bases clipped from V and 2 bases from J, the junction kept 5 bases outside the gene matches. The CDR3 spans 15 residues. The CDR3 DNA follows: TGTGCCAGCTCCCAGGGACAGGGAGGCAATCAGCCCCAGCATTTT. Encoded protein: CASSQGQGGNQPQHF.

This chain joins TRBV2 and TRBJ1-3; tentative D call: TRBD1 (5 bases). Germline V gives CDR1 SNHLY, CDR2 FYNNEI. Between the trimmed V and J ends, which lost 5 bases and 3 bases, there was a span of 20 bases. The CDR3 length is 17 residues. CDR3 amino acids: CASSPLVQGSLGNTIYF. CDR3 in DNA: TGTGCCAGCAGTCCTTTGGTGCAGGGAAGCCTTGGAAACACCATATATTTT.

The chain carries TRBV21-1 and TRBJ1-4; the D call TRBD1 from the table was never checked on the DNA. TRBV21-1 represents a pseudogene. The CDR3 is 15 residues long. CDR3 nucleotides: TGTGCCAGCAGCCTAGGGAACAGGGATGGTGAAAAACTGTTTTTT. Translating gives CASSLGNRDGEKLFF.

This chain joins TRBV9 and TRBJ2-2, with 8 bases matching TRBD1. Germline CDR1 is SGDLS and CDR2 is YYNGEE. This CDR3 is built from 15 residues. V lost 4 bases, J lost 6 bases, and 8 bases stayed unmatched. The CDR3 loop reads CASSPGQGYAGELFF. The CDR3 DNA reads as TGTGCCAGCAGCCCCGGACAGGGATATGCCGGGGAGCTGTTTTTT.